The T cell receptor beta chain under discussion was sequenced for a study of cytomegalovirus exposure and HLA in healthy donors (dated by TCRdb to 2016 to 2017). As for the study more broadly: In an earlier analysis of 587 of the donors, less than 350 Gb of sequence data and 100 million or so unique TCR beta sequences from about 190 million T cells were reported. Class I and class II HLA loci were covered by the typing at four-digit resolution. A later genetic analysis used genome-wide SNP genotypes for about 60% of the roughly 700 donors, treating that subset as a discovery cohort. Rather than using new phenotypic data, the later analysis identified candidate immune exposures from TCR beta sequences and from how often those sequences occurred across donors. An early release that covered about 600 HLA-typed donors contained around 300 gigabases of sequencing data and 70 million to 100 million unique TCR sequences. The study used immunosequencing to profile the T cell repertoires of approximately 630 subjects and linked those repertoires to cytomegalovirus serostatus. Along with the roughly 700-subject first cohort, a separate validation cohort of roughly 110 different subjects was used. In a later analysis, previously published TCR beta repertoires from some 640 donors were re-analyzed and high-resolution HLA genotyping was added so that TCR occurrence patterns could be studied. Of the 398 genotyped donors, 65% to 90% fell in the genetic ancestry cluster associated with self-reported Caucasian donors. Roughly 5 DR-DQ haplotypes were handled as single units for association and clustering, since linkage in the cohort was strong. Every discovery cohort repertoire had been produced on one sequencing platform. To decide whether each TCR beta V gene segment behaved as functional or pseudogenic, an earlier analysis of some 600 of the donors relied on high-throughput TCR beta sequencing. Donor age, sex, ethnicity and CMV serostatus were compiled together with the repertoire data. To predict cytomegalovirus infection status, the study brought together high-throughput TCR immunosequencing, statistical association of individual TCRs with disease status, and machine learning. Among 300 to 450 genotyped donors of the cohort, an average of approximately 240,000 unique TCR beta nucleotide sequences were sequenced per donor, roughly 20% of them non-productive. The study was designed to test whether signatures of past pathogen exposure could be identified by cataloging public T cell receptors. Typing coverage differed by locus: A, B, C, DRB1 and DQB1 were typed in about 629-630 donors, DQA1 in approximately 520, DPA1 in some 600, and DPB1 in about 450. The investigation overall reported the following: Strong co-occurrence of HLA alleles, especially DR and DQ, made assigning TCR associations to individual alleles difficult. A later analysis found that HLA-associated TCR beta chains were more clonally expanded and had lower generation probabilities than equally common non-associated chains. In a later analysis, several top co-occurrence clusters were reported to appear linked to parvovirus B19, influenza, CMV and Epstein-Barr virus. Linkage disequilibrium might explain the correlated functional status among segregating V segments, but an unknown experimental factor could not be excluded. It was suggested by the authors that the approach could potentially be generalized to other disease states and immunological phenotypes. A later analysis associated roughly 17,000 TCR beta sequences with specific HLA alleles at a false discovery rate of 0.05. Compared with the 666-donor mean, donors in an Asian-associated ancestry cluster had fewer N-insertions in productive TCRs, according to a later genetic analysis. A later analysis found that most CMV-associated TCR beta chains appeared HLA-restricted, with HLA associations seemingly driven largely by CMV exposure. Cytomegalovirus status was reported to be diagnosed by the classifier with high specificity and sensitivity in both the original and validation cohorts. In a later analysis, TCR association rates were found to vary across HLA loci, with the most associated TCRs seen for DRB1 alleles and the fewest for HLA-C alleles. Only TCR beta chains were sequenced in this cohort, and the absence of alpha or paired-chain data limited detectable features. A cluster of highly shared sequence variants was judged likely to represent a technical artifact of the sequencing pipeline. A further reported finding was that TCR beta sequences accurately predicted the HLA-A and HLA-B alleles for most subjects in the first cohort. CMV serostatus was the only immune exposure information available for the cohort. A total of roughly 160 TCR beta chains were listed by the study as associated with cytomegalovirus. Because counts were too low, some 17 rarely observed V segments, including chromosome 9 orphons, were left out of the earlier analysis of some 640 of the donors. Because HLA typing was missing for some donors at each locus, association tests included only the typed subset. A later genetic analysis associated a missense DCLRE1C variant with V-gene and J-gene trimming of TCR beta chains, and an independent cohort replicated the association. Some IMGT-functional V segments, including TRBV6-2 and TRBV6-3, could not be distinguished by the 87-base-pair reads and were therefore excluded. In vitro tests confirmed that a few of the cytomegalovirus-associated TCR beta chains recognize cytomegalovirus antigens. The presence/absence analyses assumed that sequencing depth was roughly uniform across donors, and that assumption may not be true. Broadly in line with IMGT annotations, most TCR beta V segments showed up in productive rearrangements about 87% or about 30% of the time in an earlier analysis of several hundred of the donors. While some public TCRs were present in many individuals, most TCR sequences turned up only very rarely across donors.

The cohort comprised some 700 healthy bone marrow donors. At the time of sampling, every cohort member was nominally healthy, though immune exposures that went unrecorded were likely present. The donor was CMV seronegative and belonged to the group of over 350 seronegative cohort members. Each donor provided a peripheral blood sample, and peripheral blood mononuclear cells were used for TCR beta sequencing. Genomic DNA extraction from the blood cell samples was performed with the Qiagen DNeasy Blood Extraction Kit. The germline V end is reduced by 4 bases and the J end by 3 bases; junction bases left unmatched: 2. As encoded in the germline V gene, CDR1 is SGHRS while CDR2 is YFSETQ. Its CDR3 holds 13 amino acids, cysteine through phenylalanine. Only the CDR3 portion is preserved as DNA: 39 bases, with reading frame beginning at the first base. This clone has more than one count but fewer than ten. Which antigen it targets is not known. Per-nucleotide qualities are absent, and no much larger clonotype sits a single base away.

The method behind the library was the immunoSEQ multiplex PCR assay. For the multiplex PCR, a mixture combining 60 forward primers for TCR Vbeta segments and 13 reverse primers for TCR Jbeta segments was used. The CDR3 region of rearranged TCR beta genes was amplified from genomic DNA by a multiplex PCR assay. The amplified TCR beta libraries were sequenced on the Illumina HiSeq System as 87-base-pair reads. The original pipeline was this. A later analysis tallied tens of millions of unique TCR beta chains across the 666 repertoires, and approximately 9.9 million of those chains were shared by two or more donors. A nearest-neighbor algorithm error-corrected the raw reads and collapsed the reads into unique sequences, merging closely related sequences to remove PCR and sequencing errors. Alignment of CDR3 sequences to IMGT reference sequences was used to assign V, D and J gene segments. For a sequence to be retained, a match of at least six nucleotides was required to both a V gene segment and a J gene segment. A rearrangement was called productive if the CDR3 had no stop codons and remained in frame with V and J, and every other rearrangement was called non-productive. CDR3 was defined according to IMGT convention as the region running from the second conserved V-encoded cysteine to the conserved J-encoded phenylalanine. The earlier analysis of about 530 of the donors excluded any sequence lacking an unambiguous match to a single V gene segment. An earlier analysis of a few hundred of the donors called V segments functional above 56.7% productive rearrangements and segregating when the between-donor standard deviation exceeded 5%. A statistical classification framework was developed to diagnose cytomegalovirus status using the catalog of TCR beta chain sequences. A later analysis assigned V and J genes by comparing TCR nucleotide sequences with IMGT/GENE-DB human TR gene sequences. Using the TCRdist pipeline, a later analysis assigned CDR3 sequences along with most-parsimonious VDJ recombination scenarios. In a later analysis, every TCR beta chain was defined by the combination of its CDR3 amino acid sequence and its V-gene family, and reads without a unique V-gene family were dropped. In a later analysis, 500 to 700 highly shared, low-generation-probability nucleotide sequences were removed to address suspected cross-contamination and a sequencing artifact. For each public chain, a later analysis derived a clonal expansion index from normalized ranks of inferred template counts within each repertoire. A later analysis computed generation probabilities with a VDJ recombination model fitted to out-of-frame rearrangements, and checked the results against IGoR. Hypergeometric tests were used in a later analysis to score TCR-TCR, TCR-HLA and TCR-CMV co-occurrence, with a repertoire-size bias correction applied to the TCR pairs. A later analysis estimated false discovery rates by permuting HLA or CMV assignments 20 times. In a later analysis, co-occurring TCRs were grouped using DBSCAN, with TCRdist sequence similarity added in when clustering inside HLA-allele-positive subsets. Co-occurrence clustering excluded repertoires with fewer than 30,000 or more than 120,000 public chains, plus five with anomalous nucleotide sharing. In its TCRdb copy, this immuneACCESS table keeps in-frame sequences only and misses some clones. Where compared with another copy, unresolved V genes explain less than half of these, and the others have no known cause. That table supplies the V and J calls and clone size; D and trimming were determined from the DNA. The sample table holds around 120,000 clones, of which 8% to 10% were seen once. The ten largest clones take up 3% to 3.5% of the sample.

The sequence joins TRBV5-1 to TRBJ1-2, with TRBD1 matching 8 junction bases. This TCR was sampled from a young man in good health and CMV-seronegative. Input material: PBMCs. CDR3 sequence: CASSQTGDYGYTF. The nucleotides read TGCGCCAGCAGCCAGACAGGGGACTATGGCTACACCTTC.